This T cell receptor (beta chain) was observed in a study of cytomegalovirus exposure and HLA in healthy donors. Study details: Within the Caucasian-associated ancestry cluster were roughly 81% of the roughly 400 genotyped donors. Whole-study findings and limits: Later, an analysis found that common viral pathogens appeared to be linked with several of the most significant clusters.

Concerning this clone: Its specificity is not known.

In the PCR, 60 Vbeta and 13 Jbeta primers were used. Method: immunoSEQ multiplex PCR; TCRdb's copy keeps in-frame clones and lacks some. The table records under 150,000 clones, over 60% of them present only once. V shed 5 bases and J shed 0 bases, with 9 bases lying between them. The CDR3 totals 14 residues. Germline CDR1 is MNHNY and CDR2 is SVGAGI (reference sequence). Sequenced sample: PBMCs. This receptor was obtained from a female donor in good health and CMV-seropositive. The chain carries TRBV6-6 and TRBJ2-3, with a possible D match to TRBD2 (6 bases). The CDR3 here is CASSPSGSTDTQYF. CDR3 DNA sequence: TGTGCCAGCAGTCCCAGCGGGAGCACAGATACGCAGTATTTT.